These 3 T cell receptor beta chains share one sample of origin, sequenced in a study of regulatory T cells in long-lasting Graves disease. Time point of the sample: newly diagnosed GD, antithyroid drugs for less than 3 months. The TCR library was made from RNA that had been extracted from PBMCs in TRIzol. The TCR beta library used iRepertoire HTBI primers with Arm-PCR amplification of CDR3. In TCRdb, the multiplex PCR reads were re-called with MiXCR into one record per CDR3 protein. Of 370,000 or so distinct CDR3 sequences in the sample, roughly 17% were seen once. These data were also filed under a second study, of T cells in Graves' hyperthyroidism and ophthalmopathy.

The sample was peripheral blood mononuclear cells (PBMCs), taken at new diagnosis, from a patient treated with antithyroid drugs. The receptors were gathered from a young woman with Graves disease.

This clonotype was recorded many times. This chain links TRBV7-3 with TRBJ2-2, with no clear D. Germline V gene lookup returns CDR1 SGHTA and CDR2 FQGTGA. This CDR3 contains 13 residues. Trimming stripped 2 bases from V and 5 bases from J, with 6 bases between. The CDR3: CASSLRETGELFF. CDR3 sequence (DNA): TGTGCCAGCAGCTTACGCGAAACCGGGGAGCTGTTTTTT.

This clonotype was observed a handful of times. The V and J genes are TRBV30 and TRBJ2-5; D remains ambiguous. V was cut by 4 bases and J by 0 bases, with 9 bases left in between. The V gene's germline CDR1 is GTSNPN and CDR2 SVGIG (reference sequence). The CDR3 covers 13 residues. The CDR3 loop is CAWKAKYQETQYF. The CDR3 nucleotides read TGTGCCTGGAAGGCTAAGTACCAAGAGACCCAGTACTTC.

In this sample, this clonotype turned up many times. V and J are TRBV18 and TRBJ1-2, with D uncertain. This CDR3 is 14 amino acids long. The V gene lost 0 bases and the J gene lost 3 bases, with 8 bases spanning the gap. From germline, CDR1 is KGHSH and CDR2 LQKENI. CDR3 DNA: TGTGCCAGCTCACCACCGGGTCCCCACTATGGCTACACCTTC. Its protein is CASSPPGPHYGYTF.